The entry below describes one TCR beta chain. When the RNA was reverse transcribed, random hexamers were used with an input of roughly 0.5 to 1 ug. The TCR beta CDR3 was amplified by immunoSEQ multiplex PCR across 54 Vbeta, 13 Jbeta. TCRdb re-derived calls from the immunoSEQ multiplex PCR reads in MiXCR, one entry per CDR3 protein. The table has about 250,000 distinct CDR3 sequences, 85% to 95% seen once. The sample is drawn from a study of CD8 T cells in Susac syndrome. This CDR3 is 14 amino acids long. The V end was cut by 1 base, the J end by 4 bases, with 11 bases between. Per germline, CDR1 SEHNR and CDR2 FQNEAQ (reference sequence).

Material for sequencing was CD4+ T cells from PBMCs. This receptor was identified in a human donor with multiple sclerosis. The gene calls are TRBV7-9 and TRBJ2-7; D not resolved. The CDR3 DNA reads TGTGCCAGCAGCTTAGGAATAGGCCATTACGAGCAGTACGTC. It encodes CASSLGIGHYEQYV.